These 7 T cell receptor beta chains share one sample of origin, sequenced in a study of T cells in localized non-small cell lung cancer. Data came from immunoSEQ multiplex PCR; TCRdb stores just in-frame clones and leaves some out. Of approximately 2,500 clones in the sample, around a quarter are singletons; the top ten hold about 10%. The sample here was lung tumor tissue, taken before any cancer treatment. The receptors originated from a female donor older than 55 with stage I lung adenocarcinoma.

This clone was counted a few times. V and J are TRBV19 and TRBJ2-7, with D perhaps TRBD1 or TRBD2 (5 bases each). Trimming took 5 bases from V and 7 from J, leaving 15 bases between them. Per germline, CDR1 LNHDA and CDR2 SQIVND (reference sequence). The CDR3 length is 13 residues. CDR3 amino acids: CASSPRGLVEQYF. DNA of the CDR3: TGTGCCAGTAGTCCCCGGGGCTTGGTGGAGCAGTACTTC.

This chain links TRBV12-5 with TRBJ2-6; D gene unclear. The CDR3 loop spans 13 amino acids. Per the germline V gene, CDR1 is LGHNT and CDR2 is FRNRAP. CDR3 residues: CASTFSGANVLTF. CDR3 sequence (DNA): TGTGCCAGCACCTTCTCTGGGGCCAACGTCCTGACTTTC.

The table lists this clone with a few counts. The chain couples TRBV11-3 to TRBJ2-7; 9 bases align to TRBD2. The trim removed 3 bases at V and 6 bases at J, leaving 9 bases unmatched. The germline gives CDR1 SGHNT, CDR2 YENEEA. This CDR3 is built from 15 residues. In nucleotides, the CDR3 is TGTGCCAGCAGCTTGGAGCTAGCGGGAAGCGGCGAGCAGTACTTC. This encodes CASSLELAGSGEQYF.

The chain couples TRBV28 to TRBJ1-2; D perhaps matches TRBD1 (5 bases). Germline V CDR1 and CDR2: MDHEN, SYDVKM. The CDR3 totals 12 residues. The CDR3 reads CASGRKNYGYTF. The CDR3 DNA follows: TGTGCATCAGGGCGAAAAAACTATGGCTACACCTTC.

The CDR3 sequence: CASSLGGLENEQFF. The CDR3 DNA is TGCGCCAGCAGCTTGGGGGGACTAGAGAATGAGCAGTTCTTC. This chain joins TRBV5-1 and TRBJ2-1, with TRBD2 matching over 8 bases. The junction had 3 bases not matched to a gene; V was cut back by 0 bases and J by 7 bases. The CDR3 totals 14 residues. Per germline, CDR1 SGHRS and CDR2 YFSETQ. Full variable domain (rest looked up from reference TRBV5-1 and TRBJ2-1): KAGVTQTPRYLIKTRGQQVTLSCSPISGHRSVSWYQQTPGQGLQFLFEYFSETQRNKGNFPGRFSGRQFSNSRSEMNVSTLELGDSALYLCASSLGGLENEQFFGPGTRLTVL.

This rearrangement joins TRBV28 to TRBJ1-2; D is undetermined. V lost 5 bases and J lost 8, with 18 bases in between. CDR3 size: 14 residues. The germline V gene encodes CDR1 MDHEN and CDR2 SYDVKM. CDR3 amino acids: CASSLPVVYGGYTF. The CDR3, as DNA: TGTGCCAGCAGTCTGCCAGTTGTCTATGGCGGCTACACCTTC.

The genes are TRBV6-8 and TRBJ2-1; 8 nucleotides match TRBD1. The V and J ends lost 6 bases and 3 bases, in that order; junction bases with no gene match: 4. From germline, CDR1 is MNHGY and CDR2 SAAAGT. The CDR3 runs to 14 residues. The CDR3 region is CASSYGQGYNEQFF. CDR3 coding DNA: TGTGCCAGCAGCTACGGACAGGGCTACAATGAGCAGTTCTTC.